This passage covers 18 T cell receptor beta chains from one sample sequenced in a study of CD8+ T cells in alopecia areata. The treatment was: oral pan-JAK inhibitor, 5-10 mg twice daily. Sequencing used cDNA as its template, made by extracting RNA and reverse transcribing it. Sequencing used immunoSEQ multiplex PCR; TCRdb keeps in-frame clones, though not all of them. Of over 150,000 clones listed, 55% to 75% were seen once; the top ten hold 14%. Sequencing used CD4+ T cells sorted from blood, obtained at week 24, from a patient treated with tofacitinib. The receptors derive from a human donor with alopecia areata.

The V call is TRBV7-2, the J call TRBJ1-1, with D possibly TRBD1 on 5 matching bases. V lost 1 base and J 1 base, leaving 10 bases between the germline ends. The CDR3 is 15 amino acids. Per germline, CDR1 SGHTA and CDR2 FQGNSA. The CDR3 nucleotides read TGTGCCAGCAGCTTAGTTCAGGGCCCGAACACTGAAGCTTTCTTT. Its protein is CASSLVQGPNTEAFF.

This clone was counted between two and nine times. The gene calls are TRBV11-2 and TRBJ1-1, with 7 bases identical to TRBD1. V lost 3 bases and J lost 0; bases outside the gene matches: 7. The length of the CDR3 is 16 residues. Germline V gene sequence: CDR1 SGHAT, CDR2 FQNNGV. The CDR3 DNA follows: TGTGCCAGCAGCTTGGGAAACAGGGGACTGAACACTGAAGCTTTCTTT. It yields the protein CASSLGNRGLNTEAFF.

The genes are TRBV29-1 and TRBJ2-5; D call uncertain. This CDR3 region has 12 residues. CDR1 and CDR2 (germline): SQVTM, ANQGSEA. V was cut by 7 bases and J by 4 bases, with 13 bases left in between. CDR3 DNA sequence: TGCAGCGGGGCAGGTGGACGAGAGACCCAGTACTTC. This translates into CSGAGGRETQYF.

The V gene is TRBV29-1, the J gene TRBJ2-3, with D perhaps TRBD2 (5 bases). The CDR3 has 14 residues. The germline V and J ends were trimmed by 5 bases and 1 base, with 13 bases remaining between them. CDR1 is SQVTM and CDR2 is ANQGSEA in the germline V gene. CDR3 coding DNA: TGCAGCGTTTATGTCTGGCGGGGCACAGATACGCAGTATTTT. This codes for CSVYVWRGTDTQYF.

This clone appeared a few times. This chain joins TRBV2 and TRBJ1-3, with D unresolved. V was clipped by 7 bases and J by 0 bases, with 7 bases between them. The CDR3 is 13 amino acids. Germline V gene sequence: CDR1 SNHLY, CDR2 FYNNEI. The CDR3 loop is CASKPGSGNTIYF. The CDR3 coding sequence is TGTGCCAGCAAACCCGGCTCTGGAAACACCATATATTTT.

CDR3 sequence (DNA): TGTGCCAGCAGCCAAGATAGTGGCGGGGGACCCAACGGGGAGCTGTTTTTT. Its protein is CASSQDSGGGPNGELFF. The gene calls are TRBV4-2 and TRBJ2-2; 7 positions agree with TRBD2. The CDR3 has 17 residues. With V trimmed by 0 bases and J by 7 bases, 11 bases remained unmatched. CDR1 and CDR2 from the germline V gene are LGHNA and YNFKEQ.

In its sample, this clone was seen a few times. The genes are TRBV6-5 and TRBJ2-7; TRBD1 matches at 8 bases. Trimming took 6 bases from V and 7 from J; bases not matched to a gene: 11. The germline gives CDR1 MNHEY, CDR2 SVGAGI. This CDR3 region has 14 residues. In DNA, the CDR3 is TGTGCCAGCAGGGCCTCAGGGGGCGCGGGGGAGCAGTACTTC. Translated, it gives CASRASGGAGEQYF.

The V call is TRBV27, the J call TRBJ2-7; 9 positions agree with TRBD1. The length of the CDR3 is 15 residues. Germline V gene sequence: CDR1 MNHEY, CDR2 SMNVEV (reference sequence). V lost 6 bases, J lost 4 bases, and 10 bases stayed unmatched. The CDR3 DNA sequence: TGTGCCAGCAGAACCCCCGGGACAGGGTCATACGAGCAGTACTTC. The encoded protein is CASRTPGTGSYEQYF.

This clone was seen only a few times. The chain recombines TRBV11-2 with TRBJ2-3; unclear D gene. Germline V gene data show CDR1 as SGHAT and CDR2 as FQNNGV. The CDR3 length is 12 residues. Between the trimmed V and J ends, which lost 2 bases and 6 bases, there was a span of 6 bases. The CDR3 nucleotides read TGTGCCAGCAGCTTAAGGGTGGATACGCAGTATTTT. Protein product: CASSLRVDTQYF.

The rearrangement uses TRBV29-1 and TRBJ2-3; D could derive from TRBD1 or TRBD2 (5 bases each). Trimming pared 5 bases from V and 6 bases from J, leaving 18 bases between. Per germline, CDR1 SQVTM and CDR2 ANQGSEA. This CDR3 is built from 14 residues. The CDR3 spells CSVILGGGLDTQYF. The DNA of the CDR3 is TGCAGCGTTATCCTAGGTGGGGGTTTGGATACGCAGTATTTT.

V is TRBV29-1 and J is TRBJ2-1; 8 nucleotides agree with TRBD2. This CDR3 spans 16 amino acids. Germline V gene sequence: CDR1 SQVTM, CDR2 ANQGSEA. V was pared by 3 bases and J by 3 bases, with 10 bases of the junction left unmatched. The CDR3 here is CSVEGISGESYNEQFF. CDR3 DNA: TGCAGCGTTGAGGGCATTAGCGGGGAGAGCTACAATGAGCAGTTCTTC.

The rearrangement uses TRBV9 and TRBJ1-1; D is ambiguous. Germline V gives CDR1 SGDLS, CDR2 YYNGEE. V lost 4 bases and J lost 1, with 8 bases in between. The CDR3 contains 13 residues. In DNA, the CDR3 is TGTGCCAGCAGCAGGGAGGGGAACACTGAAGCTTTCTTT. It is translated as CASSREGNTEAFF.

The chain combines TRBV28 with TRBJ1-5; D ambiguous. V dropped 7 bases and J dropped 0 bases, with 16 bases sitting between them. Germline CDR1 and CDR2: MDHEN and SYDVKM. This CDR3 is built from 16 residues. CDR3 amino acids: CASTRMSRLSNQPQHF. As DNA, the CDR3 is TGTGCCAGCACCCGAATGAGCAGACTTAGCAATCAGCCCCAGCATTTT.

The gene calls are TRBV29-1 and TRBJ1-3; D might be TRBD1 (6 bases). Trimming shortened V by 5 bases and J by 8 bases, and 10 bases separated the two germline ends. CDR3 length: 11 residues. CDR1 and CDR2 from the germline V gene are SQVTM and ANQGSEA. This CDR3 is CSVRQADTIYF. DNA for the CDR3: TGCAGCGTTCGACAGGCGGACACCATATATTTT.

The J gene is TRBJ1-5, the V gene TRBV30; no clear D gene. Germline V gene data show CDR1 as GTSNPN and CDR2 as SVGIG (reference sequence). V lost 4 bases and J lost 7, with 20 bases in between. CDR3 size: 15 residues. CDR3 sequence: CAWTTKGARGQPQHF. CDR3 bases: TGTGCCTGGACCACCAAGGGAGCCCGCGGGCAGCCCCAGCATTTT.

This clone was seen more than once but under ten times. The chain links TRBV14 to TRBJ2-2, with D possibly being TRBD1 (5 bases). The V gene's germline CDR1 is SGHDN and CDR2 FVKESK. Trimming removed 1 base at V and 3 bases at J, with 15 bases between. The CDR3 has 17 amino acids. CDR3 DNA sequence: TGTGCCAGCAGCCAAGTCGGTTCAGGGCTTTACACCGGGGAGCTGTTTTTT. Amino acid sequence: CASSQVGSGLYTGELFF.

The chain employs TRBV29-1 and TRBJ1-1, with 7 bases identical to TRBD1. The germline gives CDR1 SQVTM, CDR2 ANQGSEA. The CDR3 totals 13 residues. The V gene end was trimmed by 6 bases and the J gene end by 5 bases; junction bases not matched to a gene: 9. The CDR3 DNA sequence: TGCAGCGTCTGGGGGGCAGGGGGGACTGAAGCTTTCTTT. Its translation: CSVWGAGGTEAFF.

This clone was detected only a few times. The chain has TRBV10-3 and TRBJ2-5, with TRBD1 matching 9 bases. Germline V gives CDR1 ENHRY, CDR2 SYGVKD. This CDR3 has 13 amino acids. V lost 8 bases, J lost 3 bases, and 4 bases stayed unmatched. CDR3 amino acids: CAIGTGPKETQYF. The CDR3, as DNA: TGTGCCATCGGGACAGGGCCAAAAGAGACCCAGTACTTC.